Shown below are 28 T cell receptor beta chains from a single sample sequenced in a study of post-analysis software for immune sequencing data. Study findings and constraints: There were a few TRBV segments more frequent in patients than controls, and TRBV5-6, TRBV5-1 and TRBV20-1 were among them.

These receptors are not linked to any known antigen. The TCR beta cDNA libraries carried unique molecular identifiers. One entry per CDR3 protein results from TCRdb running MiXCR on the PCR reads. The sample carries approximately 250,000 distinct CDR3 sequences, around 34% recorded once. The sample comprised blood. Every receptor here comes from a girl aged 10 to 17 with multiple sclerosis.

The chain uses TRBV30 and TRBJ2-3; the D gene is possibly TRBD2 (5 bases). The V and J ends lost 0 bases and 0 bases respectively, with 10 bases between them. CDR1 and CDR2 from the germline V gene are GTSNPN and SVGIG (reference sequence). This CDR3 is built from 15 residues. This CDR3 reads CAWSVLGGSTDTQYF. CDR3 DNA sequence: TGTGCCTGGAGTGTACTAGGCGGGAGCACAGATACGCAGTATTTT.

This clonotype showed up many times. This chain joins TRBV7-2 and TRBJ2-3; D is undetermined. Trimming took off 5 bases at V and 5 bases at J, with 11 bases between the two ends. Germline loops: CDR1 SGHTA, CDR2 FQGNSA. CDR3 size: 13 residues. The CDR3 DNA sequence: TGTGCCAGCAGCCTCACGGGCGGAGATACGCAGTATTTT. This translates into CASSLTGGDTQYF. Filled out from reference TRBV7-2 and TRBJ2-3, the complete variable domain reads GAGVSQSPSNKVTEKGKDVELRCDPISGHTALYWYRQSLGQGLEFLIYFQGNSAPDKSGLPSDRFSAERTGGSVSTLTIQRTQQEDSAVYLCASSLTGGDTQYFGPGTRLTVL.

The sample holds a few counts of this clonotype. The CDR3 loop is CASMWGQGYTF. The CDR3 DNA reads TGTGCCAGTATGTGGGGACAAGGCTACACCTTC. The rearrangement joins TRBV19 to TRBJ1-2; a weak D match, TRBD1 (6 bases). The germline V gene encodes CDR1 LNHDA and CDR2 SQIVND (reference sequence). This CDR3 is built from 11 residues. V was trimmed by 7 bases and J by 8 bases, leaving 11 bases between them.

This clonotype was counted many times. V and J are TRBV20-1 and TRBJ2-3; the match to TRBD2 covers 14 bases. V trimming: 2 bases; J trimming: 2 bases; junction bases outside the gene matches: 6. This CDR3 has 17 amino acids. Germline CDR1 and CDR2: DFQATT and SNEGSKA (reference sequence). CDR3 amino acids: CSARPGTSGSLTDTQYF. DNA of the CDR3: TGCAGTGCTAGACCGGGGACTAGCGGGAGTCTCACAGATACGCAGTATTTT.

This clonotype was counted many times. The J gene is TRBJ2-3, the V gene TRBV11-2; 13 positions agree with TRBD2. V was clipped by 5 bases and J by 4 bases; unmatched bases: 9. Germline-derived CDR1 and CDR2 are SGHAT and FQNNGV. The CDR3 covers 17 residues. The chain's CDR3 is CASSHHRTSGSADTQYF. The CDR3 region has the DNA TGTGCCAGCAGCCATCATAGGACTAGCGGGAGCGCAGATACGCAGTATTTT.

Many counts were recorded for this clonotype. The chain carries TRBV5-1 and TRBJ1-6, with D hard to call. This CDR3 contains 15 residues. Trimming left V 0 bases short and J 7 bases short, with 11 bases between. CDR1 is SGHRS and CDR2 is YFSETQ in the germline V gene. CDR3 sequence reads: CASSLDSPENSPLHF. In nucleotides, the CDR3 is TGCGCCAGCAGCTTGGACAGCCCTGAAAATTCACCCCTCCACTTT.

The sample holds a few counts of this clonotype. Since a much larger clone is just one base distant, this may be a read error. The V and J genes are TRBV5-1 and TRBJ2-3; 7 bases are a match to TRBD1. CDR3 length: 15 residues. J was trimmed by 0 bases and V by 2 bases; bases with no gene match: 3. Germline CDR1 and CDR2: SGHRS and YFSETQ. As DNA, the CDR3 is TGCGCCAGCAGCTTACGGGACAGAAGCACAGATACGCAGTATTTT. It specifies CASSLRDRSTDTQYF.

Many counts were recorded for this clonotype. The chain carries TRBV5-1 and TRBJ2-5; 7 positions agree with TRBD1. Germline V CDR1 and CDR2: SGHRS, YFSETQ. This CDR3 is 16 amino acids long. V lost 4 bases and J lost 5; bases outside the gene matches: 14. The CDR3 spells CASSAGQDSQLETQYF. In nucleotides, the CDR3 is TGCGCCAGCAGCGCCGGACAGGATTCGCAATTGGAGACCCAGTACTTC.

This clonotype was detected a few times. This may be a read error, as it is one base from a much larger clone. The CDR3 spells CASSADSRGQETRYF. CDR3 in DNA: TGTGCCAGCAGCGCGGACAGTCGGGGGCAAGAGACCCGGTACTTC. This sequence joins TRBV11-2 and TRBJ2-5, with D perhaps being TRBD1 or TRBD2 (6 bases each). The germline V gene encodes CDR1 SGHAT and CDR2 FQNNGV. The CDR3 spans 15 residues.

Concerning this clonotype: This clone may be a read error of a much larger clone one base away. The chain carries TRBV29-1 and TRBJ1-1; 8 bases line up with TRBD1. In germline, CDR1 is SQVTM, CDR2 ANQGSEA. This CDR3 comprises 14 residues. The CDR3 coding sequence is TGCAGCGTGAGACAGGGGAGTATGAACATTGAAGCTTTCTTT. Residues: CSVRQGSMNIEAFF.

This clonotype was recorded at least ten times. The chain's CDR3 is CSARLAGRRDTQYF. CDR3 nucleotides: TGCAGTGCTAGACTAGCGGGACGGAGGGATACGCAGTATTTT. V gene TRBV20-1 combines with J gene TRBJ2-3, with 9 bases matching TRBD2. V was pared by 2 bases and J by 6 bases, with 6 bases of the junction left unmatched. CDR3 length equals 14 residues. Germline values: CDR1 DFQATT, CDR2 SNEGSKA (reference sequence).

CDR3 coding DNA: TGTGCCAGCAGCCAAGCTAAGAGACACACCATATATTTT. Amino acids: CASSQAKRHTIYF. The chain joins TRBV14 to TRBJ1-3; D not certain. There are 13 residues in the CDR3. Per germline, CDR1 SGHDN and CDR2 FVKESK. V lost 1 base, J lost 8 bases, and 9 bases lay in between.

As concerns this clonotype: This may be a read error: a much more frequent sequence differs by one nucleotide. The CDR3 nucleotides are TGCGCCAGCAGCCCATGGACAGGGTTGAACTATGGCTACACCTTC. It yields the protein CASSPWTGLNYGYTF. The gene calls are TRBV5-1 and TRBJ1-2; 8 nucleotides line up with TRBD1. Germline lookup yields CDR1 SGHRS and CDR2 YFSETQ. The J segment lost 2 bases and the V segment lost 4 bases, leaving 7 bases of the junction unmatched. The CDR3 sequence is 15 residues long.

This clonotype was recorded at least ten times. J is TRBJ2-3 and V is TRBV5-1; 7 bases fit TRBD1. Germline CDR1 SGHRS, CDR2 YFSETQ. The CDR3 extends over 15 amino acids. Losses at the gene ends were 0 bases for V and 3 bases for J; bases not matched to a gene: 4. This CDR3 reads CASSLGGQRTDTQYF. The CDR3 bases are TGCGCCAGCAGCTTGGGGGGACAGAGGACAGATACGCAGTATTTT.

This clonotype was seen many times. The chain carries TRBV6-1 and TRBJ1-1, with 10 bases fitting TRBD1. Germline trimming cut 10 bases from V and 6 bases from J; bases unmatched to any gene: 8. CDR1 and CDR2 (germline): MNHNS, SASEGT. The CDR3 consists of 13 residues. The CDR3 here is CATTGGNRAEAFF. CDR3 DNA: TGTGCCACGACAGGGGGCAATAGGGCTGAAGCTTTCTTT.

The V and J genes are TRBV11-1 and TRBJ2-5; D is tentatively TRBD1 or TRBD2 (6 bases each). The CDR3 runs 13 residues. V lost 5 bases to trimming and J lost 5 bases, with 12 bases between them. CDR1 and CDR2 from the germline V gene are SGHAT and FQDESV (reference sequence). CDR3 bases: TGTGCCAGCAGCACGGGGGCCTGGGAGACCCAGTACTTC. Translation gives CASSTGAWETQYF.

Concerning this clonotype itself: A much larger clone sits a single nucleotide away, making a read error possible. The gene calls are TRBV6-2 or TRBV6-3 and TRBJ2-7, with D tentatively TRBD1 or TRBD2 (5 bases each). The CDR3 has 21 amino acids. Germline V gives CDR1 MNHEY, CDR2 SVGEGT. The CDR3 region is CAGSSWAPGPSLEMNSYEQYF. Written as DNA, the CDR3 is TGTGCCGGCAGTTCGTGGGCACCGGGACCCTCGCTGGAGATGAACTCCTACGAGCAGTACTTC.

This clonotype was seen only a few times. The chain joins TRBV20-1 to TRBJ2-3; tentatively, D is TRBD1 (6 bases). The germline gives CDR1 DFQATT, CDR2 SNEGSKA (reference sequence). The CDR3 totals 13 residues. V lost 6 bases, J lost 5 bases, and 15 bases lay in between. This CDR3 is CSAGTPLIDTQYF. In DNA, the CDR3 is TGCAGTGCCGGGACACCGTTGATAGATACGCAGTATTTT.

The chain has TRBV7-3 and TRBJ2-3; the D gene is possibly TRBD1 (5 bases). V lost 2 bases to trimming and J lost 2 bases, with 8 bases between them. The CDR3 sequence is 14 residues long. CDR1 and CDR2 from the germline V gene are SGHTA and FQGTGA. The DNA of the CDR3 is TGTGCCAGCAGCTTAGTGGGGCCCACAGATACGCAGTATTTT. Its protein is CASSLVGPTDTQYF.

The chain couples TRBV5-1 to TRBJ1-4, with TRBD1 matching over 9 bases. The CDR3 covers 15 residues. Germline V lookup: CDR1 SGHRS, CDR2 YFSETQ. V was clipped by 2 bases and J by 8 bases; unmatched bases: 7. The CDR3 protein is CASSFVQGANEKLFF. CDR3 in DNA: TGCGCCAGCAGCTTCGTACAGGGGGCAAACGAAAAACTGTTTTTT.

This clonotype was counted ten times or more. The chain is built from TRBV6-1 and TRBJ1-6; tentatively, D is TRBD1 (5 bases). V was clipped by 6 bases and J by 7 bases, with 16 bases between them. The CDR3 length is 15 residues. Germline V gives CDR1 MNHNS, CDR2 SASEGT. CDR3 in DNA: TGTGCCAGCAGGAAAGGGACGGCATTCAATTCACCCCTCCACTTT. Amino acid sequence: CASRKGTAFNSPLHF.

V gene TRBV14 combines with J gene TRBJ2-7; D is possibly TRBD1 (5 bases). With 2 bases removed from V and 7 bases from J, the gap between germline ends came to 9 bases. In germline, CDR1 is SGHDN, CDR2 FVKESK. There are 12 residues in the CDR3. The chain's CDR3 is CASSQRGLEQYF. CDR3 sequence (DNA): TGTGCCAGCAGCCAAAGGGGCTTGGAGCAGTACTTC.

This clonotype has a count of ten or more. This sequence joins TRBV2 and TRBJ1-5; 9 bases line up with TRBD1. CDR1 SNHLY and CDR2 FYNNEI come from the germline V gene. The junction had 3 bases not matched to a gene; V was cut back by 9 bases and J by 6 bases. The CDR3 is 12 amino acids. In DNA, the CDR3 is TGTGCCAGTACAGGGGGCGGTCAGCCCCAGCATTTT. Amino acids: CASTGGGQPQHF. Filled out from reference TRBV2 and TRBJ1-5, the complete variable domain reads EPEVTQTPSHQVTQMGQEVILRCVPISNHLYFYWYRQILGQKVEFLVSFYNNEISEKSEIFDDQFSVERPDGSNFTLKIRSTKLEDSAMYFCASTGGGQPQHFGDGTRLSIL.

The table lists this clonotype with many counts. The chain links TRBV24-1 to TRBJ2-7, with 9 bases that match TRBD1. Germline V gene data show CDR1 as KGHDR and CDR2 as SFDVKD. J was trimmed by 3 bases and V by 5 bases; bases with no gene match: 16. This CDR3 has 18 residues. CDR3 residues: CATSVRDREARLIYEQYF. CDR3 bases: TGTGCCACCAGTGTCAGGGACAGGGAGGCGAGGCTTATCTACGAGCAGTACTTC.

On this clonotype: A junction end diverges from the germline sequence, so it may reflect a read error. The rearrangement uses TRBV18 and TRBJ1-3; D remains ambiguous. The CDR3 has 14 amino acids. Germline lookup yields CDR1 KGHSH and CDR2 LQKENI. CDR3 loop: CASSNGNSGNAIYF. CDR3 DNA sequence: TGTGCCAGCTCAAATGGGAACTCTGGAAACGCCATATATTTT.

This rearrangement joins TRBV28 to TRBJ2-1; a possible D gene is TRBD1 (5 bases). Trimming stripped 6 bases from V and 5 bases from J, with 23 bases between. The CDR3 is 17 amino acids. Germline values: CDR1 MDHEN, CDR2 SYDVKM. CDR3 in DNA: TGTGCCAGCAGACCAGATAGGGGTCAAATTCAGGACAATGAGCAGTTCTTC. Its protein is CASRPDRGQIQDNEQFF.

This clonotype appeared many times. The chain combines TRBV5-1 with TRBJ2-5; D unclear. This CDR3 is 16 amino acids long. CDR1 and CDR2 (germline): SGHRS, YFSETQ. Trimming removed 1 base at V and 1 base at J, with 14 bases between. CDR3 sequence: CASSLNPVRPQETQYF. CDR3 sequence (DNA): TGCGCCAGCAGCTTGAATCCAGTGCGACCCCAAGAGACCCAGTACTTC. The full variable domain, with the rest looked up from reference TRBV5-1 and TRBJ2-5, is KAGVTQTPRYLIKTRGQQVTLSCSPISGHRSVSWYQQTPGQGLQFLFEYFSETQRNKGNFPGRFSGRQFSNSRSEMNVSTLELGDSALYLCASSLNPVRPQETQYFGPGTRLLVL.

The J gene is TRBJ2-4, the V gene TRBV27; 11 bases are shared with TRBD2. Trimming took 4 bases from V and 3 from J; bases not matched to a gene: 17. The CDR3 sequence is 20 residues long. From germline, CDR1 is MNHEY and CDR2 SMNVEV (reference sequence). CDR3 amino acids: CASSSNPLAGGLGYKNIQYF. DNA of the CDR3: TGTGCCAGCAGTTCAAACCCCCTAGCGGGAGGCCTGGGGTACAAAAACATTCAGTACTTC.